The sequence of this T cell receptor (beta chain) was determined in a study of blood T cell repertoires in COVID-19. Clones were sequenced by immunoSEQ multiplex PCR, and TCRdb holds only the in-frame ones, with some missing. Of about 190,000 clones detected, approximately 80% appear once; the ten largest clones hold 4% to 6.5%. The CDR3 is 12 residues long. J lost 5 bases, V lost 5 bases, and 2 bases had no gene match. Germline V CDR1 and CDR2: SGHTA, FQGNSA. The chain uses TRBV7-2 and TRBJ2-5; 7 bases map to TRBD1. Input material: PBMCs or T cells enriched from blood (not recorded which). This clonotype originated in a woman in her fifties or sixties with acute COVID-19. This CDR3 is CASSEQGETQYF. The CDR3 DNA is TGTGCCAGCAGCGAACAGGGGGAGACCCAGTACTTC.